This T cell receptor (beta chain) was obtained from a study of T-cell reconstitution after alpha-beta-depleted transplantation in children. The germline V gene has CDR1 SQVTM and CDR2 ANQGSEA. CDR3 size: 12 residues. Preparing the TCRbeta library involved the use of unique molecular identifiers. TCRdb recomputed calls from the PCR reads with MiXCR, one row per CDR3 protein. This sample carries hundreds of thousands of distinct CDR3 sequences, approximately 32% of them seen once, and the ten largest clones take approximately 2.3%. The gene calls are TRBV29-1 and TRBJ1-4; a possible D gene is TRBD1 (6 bases). This TCR was sampled from a human donor who donated a stem cell graft to a child with aplastic anemia. The material sequenced was PBMCs from the stem cell graft donor, taken from the stem cell graft. The CDR3, as DNA: TGCAGTGTGAGGGGGGCTAATGAAAAACTGTTTTTT. It translates to CSVRGANEKLFF.